This record concerns one T cell receptor beta chain sequence. Together with a sample-barcoded 5' primer, a J-beta primer mix was included in a second PCR lasting roughly 7 to 11 cycles. The authors tagged each cDNA molecule using a template-switch adaptor with 12 random nucleotides. TCRdb analysed the 5' RACE reads with MiXCR anew, one entry per CDR3 protein. Of 1,500,000 or so distinct CDR3 sequences in the sample, roughly 43% were seen once. This specimen belongs to a study of blood T cells in healthy people across ages. The germline V gene has CDR1 MNHEY and CDR2 SVGEGT. The CDR3 runs to 15 residues. Trimming at V came to 5 bases and at J to 7 bases, leaving 8 bases not matched to a gene.

This receptor was taken from a woman between 18 and 29 years old in good health. Material for sequencing was blood. The J gene is TRBJ1-5, the V gene TRBV6-2 or TRBV6-3; 10 bases match TRBD1. CDR3 bases: TGTGCCAGCAGTCCCGACAGGGGGCCGGAGCAGCCCCAGCATTTT. As protein: CASSPDRGPEQPQHF.